The T cell receptor (beta chain) under discussion was sequenced for a study of blood T cell repertoires in COVID-19. The wider study: Samples of COVID-19 (acute and convalescent) were obtained from the United States, Italy and Spain. PBMCs, B-cell-depleted T cells, or T cells were the source of the cDNA or gDNA that made up the material.

Original handling: Counts of nucleated cells, estimated from reference gene primer amplification, were obtained. Sequencing was performed with immunoSEQ multiplex PCR; in TCRdb, only in-frame clones are kept and a portion is missing. V and J calls and clone size are copied from that table; D and trimming were computed from the DNA. The table records tens of thousands of clones, approximately 84% of them present only once. The CDR3 totals 15 residues. The receptor comes from a human donor in a cohort sampled during active COVID-19. The J gene is TRBJ1-4, the V gene TRBV7-5; the table gives TRBD1 as D, unverified against the DNA. TRBV7-5 is described as a pseudogene. Source material: peripheral blood. DNA of the CDR3: TGTGCCAGAAGCTCCCCAGGGGTTCGAAGTGAAAAACTGTTTTTT. It is translated as CARSSPGVRSEKLFF.